Shown below are 17 T cell receptor beta chains from a single sample sequenced in a study of shared clonotypes between healthy human individuals. Clones were read by immunoSEQ multiplex PCR, and TCRdb kept only the in-frame ones, dropping some. The data hold approximately 97,000 clones, with roughly 69% observed a single time. Sequenced input: memory CD8+ T cells sorted from blood. As for subset: CD45RO+ cells pooled with CCR7-negative TemRA cells. Receptor source: a man between 25 and 39 years old in good health.

This clone was found many times. The chain carries TRBV6-1 and TRBJ2-2; D gene unclear. The germline V and J ends were trimmed by 1 base and 3 bases, with 6 bases remaining between them. CDR1 and CDR2 (germline): MNHNS, SASEGT. CDR3 length equals 14 residues. CDR3 region: CASSEGVDTGELFF. DNA for the CDR3: TGTGCCAGCAGTGAAGGGGTCGACACCGGGGAGCTGTTTTTT.

V usage is TRBV7-2 and J usage is TRBJ2-3, with D perhaps TRBD1 or TRBD2 (5 bases each). The CDR3 is made up of 16 amino acids. In germline, CDR1 is SGHTA, CDR2 FQGNSA. Trimming stripped 1 base from V and 0 bases from J, with 11 bases between. The CDR3 DNA reads TGTGCCAGCAGCTTAGTAGGGACCTCTAGCACAGATACGCAGTATTTT. Amino acid sequence: CASSLVGTSSTDTQYF.

This clone has a count of ten or more. Other DNA variants within this sample encode the same CDR3. The chain links TRBV4-3 to TRBJ2-3, with 10 nucleotides matching TRBD2. Trimming cost V 1 base and J 3 bases; bases outside gene matches: 4. This CDR3 is 16 amino acids long. From germline, CDR1 is LGHNA and CDR2 YSLEER. CDR3 loop: CASSQAPSGSTDTQYF. CDR3 DNA: TGCGCCAGCAGCCAAGCTCCTAGCGGGAGTACAGATACGCAGTATTTT.

This sequence joins TRBV27 and TRBJ2-1, with unresolved D. Looked up from germline, CDR1 is MNHEY and CDR2 is SMNVEV (reference sequence). Trimming took 2 bases from V and 3 from J, leaving 20 bases between them. The CDR3 length is 18 residues. The CDR3 reads CASSLIPPASLLYNEQFF. CDR3 coding DNA: TGTGCCAGCAGTTTAATCCCCCCGGCGAGCCTTCTCTACAATGAGCAGTTCTTC.

The J gene is TRBJ2-7, the V gene TRBV23-1; D assignment may be TRBD1 or TRBD2 (5 bases each). TRBV23-1 is placed among ORFs of uncertain function. Between the trimmed V and J ends, which lost 0 bases and 2 bases, there was a span of 11 bases. The CDR3 is made up of 15 amino acids. As DNA, the CDR3 is TGCGCCAGCAGTCAATCGGGGACCGACACCTACGAGCAGTACTTC. Translating gives CASSQSGTDTYEQYF.

The count of this clone is one. This sequence joins TRBV28 and TRBJ2-7; D not certain. The CDR3 has 14 residues. V lost 2 bases, J lost 6 bases, and 14 bases lay in between. The germline CDR1 and CDR2 sequences are MDHEN and SYDVKM. CDR3 protein: CASSLGFSRFEQYF. Here the CDR3 DNA reads TGTGCCAGCAGTTTAGGTTTCTCCCGCTTCGAGCAGTACTTC.

J is TRBJ2-1 and V is TRBV6-5; a possible D gene is TRBD2 (7 bases). V lost 4 bases to trimming and J lost 6 bases, with 19 bases between them. Germline V lookup: CDR1 MNHEY, CDR2 SVGAGI. The CDR3 has 16 residues. CDR3 bases: TGTGCCAGCAGTTCCGCACAGGGAGGGTGGACCAATGAGCAGTTCTTC. This encodes CASSSAQGGWTNEQFF.

The rearrangement uses TRBV11-2 and TRBJ2-7; D is uncertain. The V and J ends lost 8 bases and 3 bases respectively, with 11 bases between them. The CDR3 has 12 amino acids. From germline, CDR1 is SGHAT and CDR2 FQNNGV. The CDR3 DNA is TGTGCCAGCGGAGTTCAAAACTACGAGCAGTACTTC. This gives the protein CASGVQNYEQYF.

The chain uses TRBV15 and TRBJ2-3; D gene uncertain. This CDR3 has 14 residues. Looked up from germline, CDR1 is LNHNV and CDR2 is YYDKDF (reference sequence). V gave up 3 bases and J gave up 1 base, with 8 bases separating them. Here the CDR3 reads CATSRRRGTDTQYF. Here the CDR3 DNA reads TGTGCCACCAGCAGGCGCCGGGGCACAGATACGCAGTATTTT.

This chain joins TRBV7-9 and TRBJ2-5, with 7 positions matching TRBD1. The ends lost 5 bases at V and 5 bases at J; junction bases unmatched: 14. Germline V gene sequence: CDR1 SEHNR, CDR2 FQNEAQ (reference sequence). This CDR3 has 16 residues. This CDR3 reads CASSHPERGQRETQYF. CDR3 DNA sequence: TGTGCCAGCAGCCATCCTGAGAGGGGGCAGCGGGAGACCCAGTACTTC.

This clone has only one observation. This chain connects TRBV7-2 to TRBJ1-5; D remains unclear. Germline values: CDR1 SGHTA, CDR2 FQGNSA. CDR3 size: 14 residues. V lost 1 base, J lost 0 bases, and 4 bases lay in between. The chain's CDR3 is CASSLELSNQPQHF. The CDR3 nucleotides are TGTGCCAGCAGCTTAGAGCTTAGCAATCAGCCCCAGCATTTT. Full variable domain (missing parts from reference TRBV7-2 and TRBJ1-5): GAGVSQSPSNKVTEKGKDVELRCDPISGHTALYWYRQSLGQGLEFLIYFQGNSAPDKSGLPSDRFSAERTGGSVSTLTIQRTQQEDSAVYLCASSLELSNQPQHFGDGTRLSIL.

The genes are TRBV11-2 and TRBJ2-5; 13 bases match TRBD2. The CDR3 sequence is 16 residues long. Looked up from germline, CDR1 is SGHAT and CDR2 is FQNNGV. J gave up 5 bases and V 5 bases, and 8 bases lay outside the gene matches. In DNA form, the CDR3 reads TGTGCCAGCAGCCAAGGGGGACTAGCGGGATGGGAGACCCAGTACTTC. It codes for CASSQGGLAGWETQYF.

The chain combines TRBV27 with TRBJ2-7; D is perhaps TRBD1 (5 bases). Germline CDR1 MNHEY, CDR2 SMNVEV (reference sequence). The V end lost 3 bases, the J end lost 5 bases, and 17 bases lay between the germline ends. The CDR3 is 15 amino acids. CDR3 DNA sequence: TGTGCCAGCAGTTTTTGGGGCAGGCCATCCGACGAGCAGTACTTC. It is translated as CASSFWGRPSDEQYF.

The genes are TRBV2 and TRBJ1-4, with 9 bases aligning to TRBD1. Unmatched junction bases numbered 3, after V lost 1 base and J lost 6 bases. This CDR3 is built from 15 residues. Germline V lookup: CDR1 SNHLY, CDR2 FYNNEI. The CDR3 sequence is CASSEEGQGYEKLFF. DNA for the CDR3: TGTGCCAGCAGTGAAGAGGGACAGGGTTATGAAAAACTGTTTTTT.

The V call is TRBV5-4, the J call TRBJ2-2; D ambiguous. This CDR3 region has 17 residues. V was trimmed by 1 base and J by 4 bases, leaving 17 bases between them. Germline CDR1 SGHNT, CDR2 YYREEE (reference sequence). This CDR3 is CASSLIFQDYGTGELFF. The CDR3 coding sequence is TGTGCCAGCAGCTTGATTTTTCAGGATTATGGCACCGGGGAGCTGTTTTTT.

On this clone itself: Given a far larger clone just one base away, this is likely a sequencing read error. The chain has TRBV27 and TRBJ2-7; TRBD2 matches 8 bases. The CDR3 totals 14 residues. Losses at the gene ends were 11 bases for V and 6 bases for J; bases not matched to a gene: 15. Germline CDR1 MNHEY, CDR2 SMNVEV (reference sequence). CDR3 nucleotides: TGTGCCGGCAAAACGAGCGGGAGCTTTCCCGAGCAGTACTTC. This gives the protein CAGKTSGSFPEQYF.

The chain joins TRBV2 to TRBJ2-4; the D gene is possibly TRBD1 (5 bases). The CDR3 is made up of 13 amino acids. Trimming removed 7 bases from V and 6 bases from J, with 13 bases in between. Looked up from germline, CDR1 is SNHLY and CDR2 is FYNNEI. This CDR3 is CASKGPVANIQYF. CDR3 DNA: TGTGCCAGCAAGGGGCCAGTCGCAAACATTCAGTACTTC.